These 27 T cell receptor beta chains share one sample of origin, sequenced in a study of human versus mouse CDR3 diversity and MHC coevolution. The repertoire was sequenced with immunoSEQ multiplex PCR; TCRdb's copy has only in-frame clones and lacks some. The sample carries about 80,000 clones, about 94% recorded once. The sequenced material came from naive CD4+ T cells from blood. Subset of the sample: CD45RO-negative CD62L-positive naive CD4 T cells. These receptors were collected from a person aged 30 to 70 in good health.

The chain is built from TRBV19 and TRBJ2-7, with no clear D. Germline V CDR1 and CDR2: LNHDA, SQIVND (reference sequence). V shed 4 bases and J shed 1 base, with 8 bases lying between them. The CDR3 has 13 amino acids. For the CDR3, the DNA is TGTGCCAGTAGTACGACGGGTTCCTACGAGCAGTACTTC. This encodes CASSTTGSYEQYF.

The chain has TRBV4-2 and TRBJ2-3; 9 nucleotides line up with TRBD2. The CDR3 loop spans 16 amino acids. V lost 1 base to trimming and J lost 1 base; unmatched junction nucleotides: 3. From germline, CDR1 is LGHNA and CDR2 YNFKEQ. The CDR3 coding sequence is TGTGCCAGCAGCCAAGGAAGGACTAGCGGCACAGATACGCAGTATTTT. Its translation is CASSQGRTSGTDTQYF.

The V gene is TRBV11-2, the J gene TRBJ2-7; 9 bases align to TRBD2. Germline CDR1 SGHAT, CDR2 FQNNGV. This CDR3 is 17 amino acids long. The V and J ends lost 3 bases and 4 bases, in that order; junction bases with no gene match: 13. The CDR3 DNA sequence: TGTGCCAGCAGCTTCTATAGGGCGGGAGGGCCGAATTACGAGCAGTACTTC. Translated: CASSFYRAGGPNYEQYF.

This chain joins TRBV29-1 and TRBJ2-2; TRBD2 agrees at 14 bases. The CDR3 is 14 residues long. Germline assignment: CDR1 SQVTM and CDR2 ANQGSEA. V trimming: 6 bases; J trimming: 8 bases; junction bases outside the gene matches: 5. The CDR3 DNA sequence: TGCAGCGTGGCGGGACTAGCGGGAGTTGGGGAGCTGTTTTTT. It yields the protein CSVAGLAGVGELFF.

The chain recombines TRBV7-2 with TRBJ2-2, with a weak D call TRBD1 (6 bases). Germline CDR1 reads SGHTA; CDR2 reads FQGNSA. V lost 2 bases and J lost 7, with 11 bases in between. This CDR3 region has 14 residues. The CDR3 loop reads CASSLTGSGGELFF. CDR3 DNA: TGTGCCAGCAGCTTAACAGGGAGCGGCGGGGAGCTGTTTTTT.

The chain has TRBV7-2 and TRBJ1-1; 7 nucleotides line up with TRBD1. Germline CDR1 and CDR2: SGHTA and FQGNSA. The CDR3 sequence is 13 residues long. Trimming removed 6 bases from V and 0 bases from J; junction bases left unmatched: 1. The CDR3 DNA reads TGTGCCAGCAGGGGACAGATGAACACTGAAGCTTTCTTT. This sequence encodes CASRGQMNTEAFF.

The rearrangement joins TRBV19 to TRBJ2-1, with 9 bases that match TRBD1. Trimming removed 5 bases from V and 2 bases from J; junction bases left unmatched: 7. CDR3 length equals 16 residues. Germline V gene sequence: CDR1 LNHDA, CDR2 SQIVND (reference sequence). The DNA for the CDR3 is TGTGCCAGTAGTCCCCGGACAGGGGACACCTACAATGAGCAGTTCTTC. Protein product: CASSPRTGDTYNEQFF.

CDR3: CASSIGDTNTEAFF. In DNA, the CDR3 is TGTGCCAGTAGTATAGGGGACACCAACACTGAAGCTTTCTTT. The chain employs TRBV19 and TRBJ1-1; possibly TRBD1 for D (6 bases). Germline V gene sequence: CDR1 LNHDA, CDR2 SQIVND (reference sequence). The length of the CDR3 is 14 residues. V was cut by 1 base and J by 2 bases, with 8 bases left in between.

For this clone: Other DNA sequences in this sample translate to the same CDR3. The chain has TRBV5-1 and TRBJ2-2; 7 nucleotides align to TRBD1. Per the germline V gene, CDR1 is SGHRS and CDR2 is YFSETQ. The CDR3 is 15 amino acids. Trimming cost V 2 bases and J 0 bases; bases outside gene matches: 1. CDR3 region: CASSLGGSNTGELFF. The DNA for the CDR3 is TGCGCCAGCAGCTTAGGGGGCTCGAACACCGGGGAGCTGTTTTTT.

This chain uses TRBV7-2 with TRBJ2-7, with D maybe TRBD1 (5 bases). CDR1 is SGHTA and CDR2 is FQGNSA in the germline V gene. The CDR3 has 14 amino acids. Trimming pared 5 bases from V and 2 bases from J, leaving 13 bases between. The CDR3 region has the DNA TGTGCCAGCAGCCCCCCAGGGTTCACCTACGAGCAGTACTTC. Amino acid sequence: CASSPPGFTYEQYF.

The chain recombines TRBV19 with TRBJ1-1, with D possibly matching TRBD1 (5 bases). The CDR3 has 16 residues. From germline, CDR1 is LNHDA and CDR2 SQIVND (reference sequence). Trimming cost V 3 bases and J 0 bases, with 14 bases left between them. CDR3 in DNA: TGTGCCAGTAGTATTAGGGTAGGGGCCTTGAACACTGAAGCTTTCTTT. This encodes CASSIRVGALNTEAFF.

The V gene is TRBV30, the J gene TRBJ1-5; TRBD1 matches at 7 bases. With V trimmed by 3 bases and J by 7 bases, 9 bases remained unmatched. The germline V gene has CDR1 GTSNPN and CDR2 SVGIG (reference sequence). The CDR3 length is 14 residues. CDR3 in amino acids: CAWSLGGVEQPQHF. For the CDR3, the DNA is TGTGCCTGGAGCCTAGGGGGCGTAGAACAGCCCCAGCATTTT.

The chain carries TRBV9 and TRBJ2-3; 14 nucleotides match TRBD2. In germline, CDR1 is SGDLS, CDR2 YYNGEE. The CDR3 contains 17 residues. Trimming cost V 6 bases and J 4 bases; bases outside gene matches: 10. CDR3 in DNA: TGTGCCAGCACCTCGACTAGCGGGGGGGCCGGAGCAGATACGCAGTATTTT. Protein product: CASTSTSGGAGADTQYF.

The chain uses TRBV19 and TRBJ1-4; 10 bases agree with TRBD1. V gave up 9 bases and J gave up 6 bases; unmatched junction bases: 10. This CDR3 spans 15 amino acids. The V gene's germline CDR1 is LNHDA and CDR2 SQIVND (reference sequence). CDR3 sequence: CASRPYGTGDEKLFF. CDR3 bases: TGTGCCAGCCGACCTTACGGGACAGGGGATGAAAAACTGTTTTTT.

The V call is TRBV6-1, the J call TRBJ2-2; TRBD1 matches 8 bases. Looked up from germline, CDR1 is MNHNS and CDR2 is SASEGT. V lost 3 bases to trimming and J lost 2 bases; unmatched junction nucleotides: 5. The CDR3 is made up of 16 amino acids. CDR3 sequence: CASSETQGVNTGELFF. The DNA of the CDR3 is TGTGCCAGCAGTGAGACACAGGGGGTTAACACCGGGGAGCTGTTTTTT.

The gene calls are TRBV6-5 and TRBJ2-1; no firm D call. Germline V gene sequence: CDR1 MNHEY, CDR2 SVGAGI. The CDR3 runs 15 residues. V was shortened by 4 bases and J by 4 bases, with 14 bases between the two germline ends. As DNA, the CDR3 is TGTGCCAGCAGTTCCTCCATGGGCCGATACAATGAGCAGTTCTTC. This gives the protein CASSSSMGRYNEQFF.

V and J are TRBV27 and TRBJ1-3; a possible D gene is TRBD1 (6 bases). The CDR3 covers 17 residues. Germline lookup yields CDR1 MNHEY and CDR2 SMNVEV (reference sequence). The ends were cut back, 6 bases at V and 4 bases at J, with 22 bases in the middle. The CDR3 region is CASRPGTTIFSGNTIYF. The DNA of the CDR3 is TGTGCCAGCAGGCCCGGGACAACCATTTTCTCGGGAAACACCATATATTTT.

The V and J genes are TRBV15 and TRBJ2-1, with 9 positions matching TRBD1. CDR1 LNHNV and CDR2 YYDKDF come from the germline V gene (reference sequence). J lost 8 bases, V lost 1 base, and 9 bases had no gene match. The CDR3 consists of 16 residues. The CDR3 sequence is CATSRGRDRAIDEQFF. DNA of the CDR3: TGTGCCACCAGCAGAGGTCGGGACAGGGCTATTGATGAGCAGTTCTTC.

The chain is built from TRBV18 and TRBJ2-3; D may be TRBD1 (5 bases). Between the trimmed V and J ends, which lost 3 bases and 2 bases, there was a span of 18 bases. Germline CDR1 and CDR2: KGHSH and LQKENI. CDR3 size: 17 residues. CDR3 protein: CASSPLGLRSNTDTQYF. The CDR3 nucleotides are TGTGCCAGCTCACCCTTGGGGCTCCGAAGCAACACAGATACGCAGTATTTT.

CDR3: CASSARVSGNTEAFF. The DNA for the CDR3 is TGTGCCAGTAGTGCCCGGGTCTCGGGGAACACTGAAGCTTTCTTT. J is TRBJ1-1 and V is TRBV19, with D hard to call. Germline CDR1 and CDR2: LNHDA and SQIVND (reference sequence). Trimming left V 5 bases short and J 1 base short, with 14 bases between. The CDR3 loop spans 15 amino acids. The full variable domain, its missing parts supplied by reference TRBV19 and TRBJ1-1, is DGGITQSPKYLFRKEGQNVTLSCEQNLNHDAMYWYRQDPGQGLRLIYYSQIVNDFQKGDIAEGYSVSREKKESFPLTVTSAQKNPTAFYLCASSARVSGNTEAFFGQGTRLTVV.

The CDR3 spells CASSQEDRVGTEAFF. The CDR3 DNA reads TGTGCCAGCAGCCAAGAGGACAGGGTGGGCACTGAAGCTTTCTTT. The gene calls are TRBV14 and TRBJ1-1, with 8 bases matching TRBD1. Germline lookup yields CDR1 SGHDN and CDR2 FVKESK. V trimming: 0 bases; J trimming: 4 bases; junction bases outside the gene matches: 4. The CDR3 covers 15 residues.

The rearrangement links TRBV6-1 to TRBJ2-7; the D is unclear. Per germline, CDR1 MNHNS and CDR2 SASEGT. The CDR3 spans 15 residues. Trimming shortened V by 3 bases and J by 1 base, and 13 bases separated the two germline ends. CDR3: CASSDNEVPSYEQYF. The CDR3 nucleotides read TGTGCCAGCAGTGATAATGAGGTCCCGTCCTACGAGCAGTACTTC.

In nucleotides, the CDR3 is TGTGCCAGCTCACCTCAGGGGCAGGAAGGCTACACCTTC. Its protein is CASSPQGQEGYTF. The genes are TRBV18 and TRBJ1-2; a possible D gene is TRBD1 (6 bases). Germline V gives CDR1 KGHSH, CDR2 LQKENI. This CDR3 is built from 13 residues. Trimming cost V 3 bases and J 8 bases, with 13 bases left between them. Drawing the rest from reference TRBV18 and TRBJ1-2, the complete variable domain is NAGVMQNPRHLVRRRGQEARLRCSPMKGHSHVYWYRQLPEEGLKFMVYLQKENIIDESGMPKERFSAEFPKEGPSILRIQQVVRGDSAAYFCASSPQGQEGYTFGSGTRLTVV.

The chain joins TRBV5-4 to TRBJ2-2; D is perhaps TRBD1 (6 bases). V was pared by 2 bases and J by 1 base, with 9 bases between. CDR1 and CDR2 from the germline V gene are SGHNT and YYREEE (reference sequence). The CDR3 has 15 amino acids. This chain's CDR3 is CASSLTGLNTGELFF. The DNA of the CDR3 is TGTGCCAGCAGCTTAACAGGGTTGAACACCGGGGAGCTGTTTTTT.

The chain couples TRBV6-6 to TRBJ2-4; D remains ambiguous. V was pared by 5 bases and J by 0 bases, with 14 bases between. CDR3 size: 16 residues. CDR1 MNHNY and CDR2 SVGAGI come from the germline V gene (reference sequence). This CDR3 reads CASSPTVVLAKNIQYF. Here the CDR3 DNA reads TGTGCCAGCAGTCCCACAGTAGTTCTAGCCAAAAACATTCAGTACTTC.

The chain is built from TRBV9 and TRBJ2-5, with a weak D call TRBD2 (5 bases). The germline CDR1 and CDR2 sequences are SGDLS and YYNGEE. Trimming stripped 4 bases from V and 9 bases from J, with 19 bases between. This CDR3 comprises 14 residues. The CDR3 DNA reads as TGTGCCAGCAGCTCTACGCGGGTGGCGGGTTCCCAGTACTTC. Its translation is CASSSTRVAGSQYF.

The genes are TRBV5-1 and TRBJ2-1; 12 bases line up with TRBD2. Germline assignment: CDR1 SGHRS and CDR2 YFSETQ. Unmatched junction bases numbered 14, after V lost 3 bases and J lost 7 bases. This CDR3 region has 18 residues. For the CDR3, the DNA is TGCGCCAGCAGCTACACTCTAGCGGGAGGGCCCGGAGGGAATGAGCAGTTCTTC. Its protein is CASSYTLAGGPGGNEQFF. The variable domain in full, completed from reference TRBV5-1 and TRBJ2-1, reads KAGVTQTPRYLIKTRGQQVTLSCSPISGHRSVSWYQQTPGQGLQFLFEYFSETQRNKGNFPGRFSGRQFSNSRSEMNVSTLELGDSALYLCASSYTLAGGPGGNEQFFGPGTRLTVL.